This record looks at one T cell receptor (beta chain) sequence and its context. The antigen is not known. Libraries were prepared by immunoSEQ multiplex PCR; TCRdb keeps only in-frame clonotypes and omits some of them. The repertoire holds some 120,000 clones, approximately 90% seen once, with roughly 1.5% in the top ten. This record belongs to a study of T cell responses to AZD1222 COVID-19 vaccine. Trimming removed 0 bases from V and 3 bases from J; junction bases left unmatched: 4. This CDR3 is built from 16 residues. From germline, CDR1 is SGHTA and CDR2 FQGNSA. Points from the study as a whole: Spike-specific TCR depth and breadth grew after two AZD1222 doses.

The sequenced sample was peripheral blood, obtained on day 0 of AZD1222 vaccination. V is TRBV7-2 and J is TRBJ2-1, with 8 bases lining up with TRBD2. The sequence came from an adult in good health. CDR3 amino acids: CASSLAQRGSYNEQFF. CDR3 bases: TGTGCCAGCAGCTTAGCCCAGCGGGGGAGCTACAATGAGCAGTTCTTC. Full variable domain (remainder filled in from reference TRBV7-2 and TRBJ2-1): GAGVSQSPSNKVTEKGKDVELRCDPISGHTALYWYRQSLGQGLEFLIYFQGNSAPDKSGLPSDRFSAERTGGSVSTLTIQRTQQEDSAVYLCASSLAQRGSYNEQFFGPGTRLTVL.